Following are 20 T cell receptor beta chains from one sample sequenced in a study of blood T cells in healthy people across ages. The use of a sample-barcoded 5' primer and a J-beta primer mix characterized a second PCR of roughly 7 to 11 cycles. MiXCR, run by TCRdb on the 5' RACE reads, gives a single entry per CDR3 protein. The top ten hold under 15% of the sample, which has about 900,000 distinct CDR3 sequences, around 48% seen once. Sequences were obtained from blood. These receptors were obtained from a man between 25 and 39 years old in good health.

This clonotype was counted between two and nine times. This chain links TRBV3-1 with TRBJ2-3; no clear D gene. With 7 bases removed from V and 5 bases from J, the gap between germline ends came to 10 bases. CDR1 is LGHDT, CDR2 YNNKEL, per germline (reference sequence). CDR3 length: 12 residues. CDR3 sequence reads: CASTTPGDTQYF. The CDR3 nucleotides are TGTGCCAGCACCACCCCGGGAGATACGCAGTATTTT.

This clonotype was detected a few times. The chain recombines TRBV29-1 with TRBJ2-3; 9 bases are shared with TRBD2. V lost 8 bases to trimming and J lost 0 bases; unmatched junction nucleotides: 6. The CDR3 loop spans 14 amino acids. Germline lookup yields CDR1 SQVTM and CDR2 ANQGSEA. CDR3 region: CSSASGASTDTQYF. The CDR3 nucleotides are TGCAGCTCCGCTAGCGGGGCCAGCACAGATACGCAGTATTTT.

V usage is TRBV3-1 and J usage is TRBJ2-6; D is ambiguous. CDR3 length equals 16 residues. The ends were cut back, 0 bases at V and 1 base at J, with 7 bases in the middle. The germline gives CDR1 LGHDT, CDR2 YNNKEL (reference sequence). CDR3: CASSQESLSGANVLTF. The CDR3 nucleotides are TGTGCCAGCAGCCAAGAATCCCTATCTGGGGCCAACGTCCTGACTTTC. Filled out from reference TRBV3-1 and TRBJ2-6, the complete variable domain reads DTAVSQTPKYLVTQMGNDKSIKCEQNLGHDTMYWYKQDSKKFLKIMFSYNNKELIINETVPNRFSPKSPDKAHLNLHINSLELGDSAVYFCASSQESLSGANVLTFGAGSRLTVL.

This clonotype was seen only once. The chain is built from TRBV11-2 and TRBJ1-6; D is undetermined. Trimming cost V 5 bases and J 8 bases, with 10 bases left between them. Germline V lookup: CDR1 SGHAT, CDR2 FQNNGV. The CDR3 sequence is 13 residues long. Written as DNA, the CDR3 is TGTGCCAGCAGCCGGACGGACTATTCACCCCTCCACTTT. Translation: CASSRTDYSPLHF.

The J gene is TRBJ2-5, the V gene TRBV20-1; D unresolved. Germline-derived CDR1 and CDR2 are DFQATT and SNEGSKA (reference sequence). The CDR3 has 14 residues. Trimming took 6 bases from V and 3 from J, leaving 17 bases between them. CDR3 sequence reads: CSAHAPVGKETQYF. For the CDR3, the DNA is TGCAGTGCCCACGCACCGGTGGGCAAAGAGACCCAGTACTTC.

V is TRBV5-1 and J is TRBJ1-4, with D unclear. This CDR3 has 12 residues. Deletions cut 1 base from V and 5 bases from J, with 3 bases between. The germline V gene encodes CDR1 SGHRS and CDR2 YFSETQ. The CDR3 loop reads CASSLKNEKLFF. The CDR3 DNA reads as TGCGCCAGCAGCTTGAAAAATGAAAAACTGTTTTTT. Full variable domain (remainder filled in from reference TRBV5-1 and TRBJ1-4): KAGVTQTPRYLIKTRGQQVTLSCSPISGHRSVSWYQQTPGQGLQFLFEYFSETQRNKGNFPGRFSGRQFSNSRSEMNVSTLELGDSALYLCASSLKNEKLFFGSGTQLSVL.

The chain has TRBV27 and TRBJ2-7; 8 nucleotides match TRBD1. V lost 5 bases, J lost 5 bases, and 8 bases stayed unmatched. Looked up from germline, CDR1 is MNHEY and CDR2 is SMNVEV (reference sequence). The CDR3 is 14 residues long. The CDR3 here is CASSLDRGSDEQYF. For the CDR3, the DNA is TGTGCCAGCAGTCTAGACAGGGGTTCTGACGAGCAGTACTTC.

The V and J genes are TRBV20-1 and TRBJ2-7; D possibly corresponds to TRBD2 (6 bases). The V gene lost 0 bases and the J gene lost 5 bases, with 23 bases spanning the gap. Germline V lookup: CDR1 DFQATT, CDR2 SNEGSKA (reference sequence). The CDR3 contains 17 residues. The CDR3 region is CSARDESGPAGGHEQYF. DNA for the CDR3: TGCAGTGCTAGAGATGAAAGCGGACCAGCGGGTGGCCACGAGCAGTACTTC.

This rearrangement joins TRBV20-1 to TRBJ2-7; a weak D match, TRBD1 (5 bases). Germline V gene data show CDR1 as DFQATT and CDR2 as SNEGSKA (reference sequence). CDR3 length: 12 residues. V was cut by 6 bases and J by 3 bases, with 12 bases left in between. CDR3 sequence (DNA): TGCAGTGCAGTCGACAGCTACTACGAGCAGTACTTC. It codes for CSAVDSYYEQYF.

The sample holds a few counts of this clonotype. The genes are TRBV7-9 and TRBJ2-3; D unresolved. V was shortened by 4 bases and J by 14 bases, with 25 bases between the two germline ends. This CDR3 is built from 15 residues. The germline V gene has CDR1 SEHNR and CDR2 FQNEAQ (reference sequence). The CDR3 reads CASSSESAQERYAYF. CDR3 in DNA: TGTGCCAGCAGCTCTGAGTCCGCCCAGGAGAGATACGCGTATTTT. Supplemented by reference TRBV7-9 and TRBJ2-3, the full variable domain reads DTGVSQNPRHKITKRGQNVTFRCDPISEHNRLYWYRQTLGQGPEFLTYFQNEAQLEKSRLLSDRFSAERPKGSFSTLEIQRTEQGDSAMYLCASSSESAQERYAYFGPGTRLTVL.

The chain joins TRBV28 to TRBJ1-2; D is possibly TRBD1 (5 bases). The CDR3 sequence is 15 residues long. Germline V CDR1 and CDR2: MDHEN, SYDVKM. Between the trimmed V and J ends, which lost 5 bases and 0 bases, there was a span of 13 bases. In nucleotides, the CDR3 is TGTGCCAGCAGTCTCTCGACAGTTTCTAACTATGGCTACACCTTC. Its translation: CASSLSTVSNYGYTF.

This clonotype has more than one count but fewer than ten. This chain uses TRBV7-2 with TRBJ1-2, with D unresolved. This CDR3 spans 17 amino acids. Trimming pared 1 base from V and 5 bases from J, leaving 20 bases between. In germline, CDR1 is SGHTA, CDR2 FQGNSA. CDR3 nucleotides: TGTGCCAGCAGCTTAGGAGGTATCGGGCAGCTGAATTATGGCTACACCTTC. This encodes CASSLGGIGQLNYGYTF.

This clonotype was seen a few times. V gene TRBV20-1 combines with J gene TRBJ2-3; no clear D. This CDR3 comprises 13 residues. Between the trimmed V and J ends, which lost 0 bases and 2 bases, there was a span of 6 bases. The germline V gene encodes CDR1 DFQATT and CDR2 SNEGSKA (reference sequence). The CDR3 region is CSARDGYTDTQYF. CDR3 DNA: TGCAGTGCTAGAGATGGCTACACAGATACGCAGTATTTT.

This rearrangement joins TRBV20-1 to TRBJ2-1; 9 bases agree with TRBD2. Trimming cost V 6 bases and J 9 bases; bases outside gene matches: 9. CDR1 is DFQATT, CDR2 SNEGSKA, per germline (reference sequence). CDR3 size: 13 residues. The CDR3 DNA sequence: TGCAGTGCAAAGCGGGGGGATTCCGGTGAGCAGTTCTTC. It encodes CSAKRGDSGEQFF.

In regard to this clonotype: At one boundary the junction diverges from the germline segment, which might be a read error. The chain links TRBV5-1 to TRBJ2-1; 9 bases match TRBD2. Germline loops: CDR1 SGHRS, CDR2 YFSETQ. This CDR3 spans 15 amino acids. The CDR3 here is CASCLVAGGNNEQFF. The CDR3, as DNA: TGCGCCAGCTGCTTGGTCGCGGGGGGGAACAATGAGCAGTTCTTC.

This clonotype was observed a few times. This may be a read error: a much more frequent sequence differs by one nucleotide. The chain has TRBV4-3 and TRBJ1-6; 7 bases line up with TRBD1. Germline V CDR1 and CDR2: LGHNA, YSLEER. This CDR3 is 16 amino acids long. This CDR3 reads CASSLGATGINLPLHF. The CDR3, as DNA: TGCGCCAGCAGCCTAGGAGCGACAGGGATTAATTTACCCCTCCACTTT.

The chain has TRBV6-5 and TRBJ2-1; the D gene is possibly TRBD2 (6 bases). Germline values: CDR1 MNHEY, CDR2 SVGAGI. The CDR3 loop spans 15 amino acids. Between the trimmed V and J ends, which lost 5 bases and 4 bases, there was a span of 15 bases. The CDR3 spells CASSPSSGPYNEQFF. The CDR3 DNA is TGTGCCAGCAGTCCCTCCAGCGGGCCTTACAATGAGCAGTTCTTC.

The genes are TRBV10-3 and TRBJ1-1; no clear D. Trimming took 1 base from V and 0 from J, leaving 9 bases between them. CDR1 ENHRY and CDR2 SYGVKD come from the germline V gene. This CDR3 has 15 amino acids. CDR3 amino acids: CAISEFSSVNTEAFF. CDR3 DNA sequence: TGTGCCATCAGTGAGTTTTCATCCGTGAACACTGAAGCTTTCTTT.

This CDR3 is CASRGTRDEQYF. The CDR3 bases are TGTGCCAGCAGGGGAACTAGGGACGAGCAGTACTTC. This sequence joins TRBV2 and TRBJ2-7; maybe TRBD2 (5 bases). Trimming stripped 6 bases from V and 5 bases from J, with 11 bases between. The CDR3 sequence is 12 residues long. The V gene's germline CDR1 is SNHLY and CDR2 FYNNEI.

The chain combines TRBV28 with TRBJ2-3, with TRBD2 matching 13 bases. J was trimmed by 2 bases and V by 6 bases; bases with no gene match: 5. Germline loops: CDR1 MDHEN, CDR2 SYDVKM. The CDR3 consists of 16 residues. The CDR3 DNA is TGTGCCAGCAGCCATACTAGCGGGGGGGTCACAGATACGCAGTATTTT. It yields the protein CASSHTSGGVTDTQYF.